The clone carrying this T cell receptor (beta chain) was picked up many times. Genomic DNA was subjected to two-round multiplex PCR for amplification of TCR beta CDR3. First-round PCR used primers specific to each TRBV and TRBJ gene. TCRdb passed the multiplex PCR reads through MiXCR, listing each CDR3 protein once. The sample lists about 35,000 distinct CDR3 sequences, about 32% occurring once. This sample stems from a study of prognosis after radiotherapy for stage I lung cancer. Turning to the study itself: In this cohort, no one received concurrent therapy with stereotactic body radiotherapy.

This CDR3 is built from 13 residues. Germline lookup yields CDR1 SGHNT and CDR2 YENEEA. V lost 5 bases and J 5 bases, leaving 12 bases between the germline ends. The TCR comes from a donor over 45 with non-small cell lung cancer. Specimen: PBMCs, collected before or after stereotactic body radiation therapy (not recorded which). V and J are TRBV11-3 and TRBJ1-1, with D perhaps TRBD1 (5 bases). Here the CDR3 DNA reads TGTGCCAGCAGCCGTTCCGGGGGGACTGAAGCTTTCTTT. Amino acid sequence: CASSRSGGTEAFF.